The rows below give T cell receptor beta chains drawn from one sample of a study of blood T cells in healthy people across ages. MiXCR, applied by TCRdb to the 5' RACE reads, yields one record per CDR3 protein. The sample shows under 1 million distinct CDR3 sequences, about 42% of them seen only once. Sequenced: blood. Source of these receptors: a man in his sixties in good health. Both conserved end residues are part of each CDR3. The D gene is left open where the match is weak. Clone size is shown for a subset of rows, as once, few, many or a class of expanded clone.

d_gene,j_gene,abundance,v_gene,CDR3aa,CDR3nt
TRBD1,TRBJ2-7,many,TRBV20-1,CSAMGQGAGEQYF,TGCAGTGCCATGGGACAGGGAGCGGGCGAGCAGTACTTC
TRBD1,TRBJ1-2,few,TRBV29-1,CSTGTGGVLSGYTF,TGCAGTACCGGGACAGGGGGCGTTCTGTCTGGCTACACCTTC
.,TRBJ2-7,few,TRBV6-5,CASSYSIWSSYEQYF,TGTGCCAGCAGTTACTCGATTTGGTCATCCTACGAGCAGTACTTC
.,TRBJ2-7,few,TRBV12-3/TRBV12-4,CASSLNRYPYEQYF,TGTGCCAGCAGTTTGAACAGGTACCCCTACGAGCAGTACTTC
.,TRBJ1-1,.,TRBV20-1,CSAMRQEIEAFF,TGCAGTGCTATGAGGCAGGAAATTGAAGCTTTCTTT
.,TRBJ2-7,.,TRBV29-1,CSVGTAGYDVGEQYF,TGCAGCGTTGGGACAGCGGGATATGATGTCGGCGAGCAGTACTTC
.,TRBJ2-3,.,TRBV21-1,CASSSRTQHTDTQYF,TGTGCCAGCAGCAGTCGGACCCAGCACACAGATACGCAGTATTTT
TRBD2,TRBJ2-5,few,TRBV20-1,CSARDWVAGVQETQYF,TGCAGTGCTAGAGATTGGGTAGCGGGAGTCCAAGAGACCCAGTACTTC
.,TRBJ1-2,.,TRBV30,CAWSVPGENYGYTF,TGTGCCTGGAGTGTACCAGGGGAGAACTATGGCTACACCTTC
.,TRBJ1-2,.,TRBV11-2,CASSQSGSEGYGYTF,TGTGCCAGCAGCCAATCGGGGTCAGAGGGCTATGGCTACACCTTC
TRBD1,TRBJ2-5,few,TRBV5-1,CASSLGDRTEETQYF,TGCGCCAGCAGCTTGGGGGACAGGACCGAAGAGACCCAGTACTTC